This TCR beta chain was sequenced in a study of cytomegalovirus exposure and HLA in healthy donors (dated by TCRdb to the late 2010s). Regarding the study in general: The roughly 650 repertoires of the first cohort and the roughly 110 validation repertoires were produced on the same platform, according to a later analysis. The study was designed to test whether signatures of past pathogen exposure could be identified by cataloging public T cell receptors. A separate validation cohort of approximately 130 different subjects was used in addition to the roughly 670-subject first cohort. To predict cytomegalovirus infection status, the study brought together high-throughput TCR immunosequencing, statistical association of individual TCRs with disease status, and machine learning.

The donors were included in the validation cohort of approximately 130 subjects, a group kept apart from the roughly 700-subject first cohort. The junction carries 9 bases between V and J, which are trimmed by 4 bases and 1 base respectively. CDR1 and CDR2, per the germline V gene, are SGDLS and YYNGEE. The CDR3 runs 14 amino acids, cysteine and phenylalanine included. The entry retains the CDR3 DNA only, 42 bases that are in frame from base 1. The method was the immunoSEQ multiplex PCR assay. The study's own analysis went as follows. To diagnose cytomegalovirus status from the catalog of TCR beta chain sequences, a statistical classification framework was built. TCRdb carries this immuneACCESS record with in-frame sequences only. Its versions omit some clonotypes, under half of them owing to an unresolved V gene in the studies checked, with the rest unexplained. For V, J and clone size, that table is used; D and trimming come from the DNA. Counted in this sample were 150,000 to 250,000 clones; about 81% of them appeared once. The ten largest clones take up 1% to 1.5% of the sample.

The investigation overall reported the following: The study listed around 160 TCR beta chains as associated with cytomegalovirus. Most TCR sequences were observed very rarely across donors, whereas some public TCRs were present in many individuals. A later analysis lacked HLA typing for the validation cohort, so it scored co-occurrence in that cohort across all 110 or so repertoires. Of the cluster scores, roughly 95% were above 0 in a later analysis, which found that TCRs clustered in the first cohort also tended to co-occur in the roughly 130 validation repertoires. According to the authors, the approach could potentially be generalized to other disease states and immunological phenotypes. In vitro tests confirmed that a few of the cytomegalovirus-associated TCR beta chains recognize cytomegalovirus antigens. Cytomegalovirus status was reported to be diagnosed by the classifier with high specificity and sensitivity in both the original and validation cohorts.

Only one count was recorded for this clone. Its antigen is unknown. No much larger clonotype is one base removed from it; base qualities were not supplied. The sequence was obtained from a woman between 25 and 40 years old in good health and CMV-seronegative. Rearrangement joined TRBV9 to TRBJ2-4, with a tentative D gene TRBD2 over 5 matching bases. The sample comprised PBMCs. The bases are TGTGCCAGCAGCCCTAGCACGGCCAAAAACATTCAGTACTTC. It translates to CASSPSTAKNIQYF.